The next 23 T cell receptor beta chains were all read from a single sample in a study of cytomegalovirus exposure and HLA in healthy donors. TCRdb's copy holds only in-frame clones and misses some; the assay was immunoSEQ multiplex PCR. The sample includes about 220,000 clones, 88% of them seen just once. Input material: PBMCs. All receptors derive from a young woman in good health and CMV-seronegative.

The J gene is TRBJ2-7, the V gene TRBV11-2, with D unclear. The V end lost 1 base, the J end lost 3 bases, and 4 bases lay between the germline ends. The length of the CDR3 is 12 residues. Germline V gives CDR1 SGHAT, CDR2 FQNNGV. The CDR3 DNA is TGTGCCAGCAGCTTAGCTAGCTACGAGCAGTACTTC. This translates into CASSLASYEQYF.

This chain joins TRBV28 and TRBJ1-5; D may be TRBD1 (6 bases). The CDR3 has 15 amino acids. From germline, CDR1 is MDHEN and CDR2 SYDVKM. Trimming pared 3 bases from V and 6 bases from J, leaving 15 bases between. Here the CDR3 reads CASSFGTGLGQPQHF. CDR3 DNA sequence: TGTGCCAGCAGTTTTGGCACAGGGTTAGGTCAGCCCCAGCATTTT.

V and J are TRBV7-3 and TRBJ2-2; tentative D call: TRBD1 (5 bases). The germline V gene has CDR1 SGHTA and CDR2 FQGTGA. V was shortened by 2 bases and J by 2 bases, with 6 bases between the two germline ends. The CDR3 is 14 amino acids. The CDR3 DNA sequence: TGTGCCAGCAGCTTAGGGGCCAACACCGGGGAGCTGTTTTTT. Protein sequence: CASSLGANTGELFF.

The chain carries TRBV7-2 and TRBJ2-7; 14 bases map to TRBD2. The CDR3 is made up of 17 amino acids. Germline lookup yields CDR1 SGHTA and CDR2 FQGNSA. V lost 4 bases to trimming and J lost 3 bases; unmatched junction nucleotides: 8. CDR3 nucleotides: TGTGCCAGCAGCTATTCCGGGACTAGCGGGAGCTTCTACGAGCAGTACTTC. The encoded protein is CASSYSGTSGSFYEQYF.

The V call is TRBV7-2, the J call TRBJ1-2, with no clear D. Germline lookup yields CDR1 SGHTA and CDR2 FQGNSA. Trimming cost V 4 bases and J 6 bases, with 18 bases left between them. The CDR3 contains 15 residues. CDR3 sequence: CASSSTRDRVDGYTF. Here the CDR3 DNA reads TGTGCCAGCAGCTCGACGCGGGATCGAGTTGATGGCTACACCTTC.

The chain has TRBV28 and TRBJ1-2; a possible D gene is TRBD1 (6 bases). With 3 bases removed from V and 4 bases from J, the gap between germline ends came to 18 bases. CDR1 is MDHEN, CDR2 SYDVKM, per germline. The CDR3 consists of 16 residues. The DNA for the CDR3 is TGTGCCAGCAGTTTTGAGATCAGGGGCTACGGCTATGGCTACACCTTC. It is translated as CASSFEIRGYGYGYTF.

This clone was seen a few times. The DNA for the CDR3 is TGTGCCAGCAGCTTAGCGATAGCGGGAGCCAACGAGCAGTACTTC. Its protein is CASSLAIAGANEQYF. The chain carries TRBV7-6 and TRBJ2-7; 9 nucleotides align to TRBD2. The CDR3 spans 15 residues. Germline CDR1 SGHVS, CDR2 FNYEAQ. J was trimmed by 5 bases and V by 0 bases; bases with no gene match: 5. The entire variable domain, with the rest obtained from reference TRBV7-6 and TRBJ2-7, is as follows: GAGVSQSPRYKVTKRGQDVALRCDPISGHVSLYWYRQALGQGPEFLTYFNYEAQQDKSGLPNDRFSAERPEGSISTLTIQRTEQRDSAMYRCASSLAIAGANEQYFGPGTRLTVT.

This chain joins TRBV30 and TRBJ2-5, with 12 bases lining up with TRBD2. There are 14 residues in the CDR3. V gave up 2 bases and J gave up 4 bases; unmatched junction bases: 2. Germline-derived CDR1 and CDR2 are GTSNPN and SVGIG (reference sequence). The CDR3: CAWSSGLAGETQYF. In nucleotides, the CDR3 is TGTGCCTGGAGTTCGGGACTAGCGGGAGAGACCCAGTACTTC.

The chain recombines TRBV9 with TRBJ1-4; no reliable D call. V dropped 0 bases and J dropped 7 bases, with 13 bases sitting between them. The germline V gene has CDR1 SGDLS and CDR2 YYNGEE. The CDR3 has 15 amino acids. In DNA, the CDR3 is TGTGCCAGCAGCGTAGGTGGAGGGCAAGGTGAAAAACTGTTTTTT. This sequence encodes CASSVGGGQGEKLFF.

The chain recombines TRBV4-3 with TRBJ2-7; 7 bases are a match to TRBD2. CDR1 LGHNA and CDR2 YSLEER come from the germline V gene. This CDR3 comprises 16 residues. V lost 0 bases to trimming and J lost 1 base; unmatched junction nucleotides: 6. This CDR3 reads CASSQDYGGGSYEQYF. Written as DNA, the CDR3 is TGCGCCAGCAGCCAAGACTATGGGGGAGGGTCCTACGAGCAGTACTTC.

V is TRBV6-6 and J is TRBJ2-2; tentatively, D is TRBD1 (6 bases). Germline CDR1 is MNHNY and CDR2 is SVGAGI (reference sequence). V lost 4 bases and J 1 base, leaving 13 bases between the germline ends. This CDR3 has 16 amino acids. CDR3 DNA sequence: TGTGCCAGCAGTTTTACAGGGTTTCTGAACACCGGGGAGCTGTTTTTT. It codes for CASSFTGFLNTGELFF.

The chain joins TRBV5-6 to TRBJ1-2, with a weak D call TRBD1 (5 bases). This CDR3 spans 13 amino acids. CDR1 SGHDT and CDR2 YYEEEE come from the germline V gene. The V end was cut by 4 bases, the J end by 4 bases, with 11 bases between. As DNA, the CDR3 is TGTGCCAGCAGCCGGGACTACCCCTATGGCTACACCTTC. This encodes CASSRDYPYGYTF.

The chain joins TRBV6-5 to TRBJ1-2; possible D gene TRBD1, 6 bases. V was pared by 1 base and J by 5 bases, with 14 bases between. This CDR3 is 15 amino acids long. The germline gives CDR1 MNHEY, CDR2 SVGAGI. CDR3 nucleotides: TGTGCCAGCAGTTACTTGTCAGGACAGAGATATGGCTACACCTTC. As protein: CASSYLSGQRYGYTF.

The genes are TRBV6-5 and TRBJ2-1, with a tentative D call TRBD2 (6 bases). The germline V and J ends were trimmed by 2 bases and 6 bases, with 14 bases remaining between them. Germline V gene lookup returns CDR1 MNHEY and CDR2 SVGAGI. The CDR3 covers 15 residues. In DNA form, the CDR3 reads TGTGCCAGCAGTTACGCCAGCGGGTGGGGCAATGAGCAGTTCTTC. Its translation: CASSYASGWGNEQFF.

The chain couples TRBV19 to TRBJ1-5; the match to TRBD1 covers 8 bases. Germline lookup yields CDR1 LNHDA and CDR2 SQIVND (reference sequence). V gave up 6 bases and J gave up 3 bases; unmatched junction bases: 10. The CDR3 is made up of 16 amino acids. CDR3 DNA: TGTGCCAGTAGCGTCCAGGGGGCAGGTATCAATCAGCCCCAGCATTTT. Translated, it gives CASSVQGAGINQPQHF. The full variable domain, in which reference TRBV19 and TRBJ1-5 provide the parts outside the CDR3, is DGGITQSPKYLFRKEGQNVTLSCEQNLNHDAMYWYRQDPGQGLRLIYYSQIVNDFQKGDIAEGYSVSREKKESFPLTVTSAQKNPTAFYLCASSVQGAGINQPQHFGDGTRLSIL.

CDR3 in amino acids: CASSIGGGSGVYEQYF. The CDR3 coding sequence is TGTGCCAGTAGTATAGGTGGGGGCTCGGGCGTTTACGAGCAGTACTTC. V gene TRBV19 combines with J gene TRBJ2-7; D may be TRBD1 (6 bases). The length of the CDR3 is 16 residues. V was shortened by 1 base and J by 4 bases, with 17 bases between the two germline ends. Germline CDR1 and CDR2: LNHDA and SQIVND (reference sequence).

In this sample, this clone turned up a few times. This rearrangement joins TRBV7-9 to TRBJ2-3; TRBD2 matches 11 bases. Germline V gives CDR1 SEHNR, CDR2 FQNEAQ (reference sequence). The CDR3 runs 16 residues. The J segment lost 2 bases and the V segment lost 5 bases, leaving 6 bases of the junction unmatched. The CDR3: CASSPGTSGPTDTQYF. The CDR3 bases are TGTGCCAGCAGCCCCGGGACTAGCGGACCCACAGATACGCAGTATTTT.

The chain recombines TRBV5-1 with TRBJ1-5; TRBD1 might be the D (5 bases). This CDR3 comprises 15 residues. Germline-derived CDR1 and CDR2 are SGHRS and YFSETQ. Trimming stripped 3 bases from V and 4 bases from J, with 14 bases between. CDR3 bases: TGCGCCAGCAGCTCGGGGGTAGACAAGAATCAGCCCCAGCATTTT. Encoded protein: CASSSGVDKNQPQHF.

The J gene is TRBJ2-7, the V gene TRBV27, with a possible D match to TRBD1 (5 bases). Germline V gene sequence: CDR1 MNHEY, CDR2 SMNVEV (reference sequence). Trimming left V 6 bases short and J 2 bases short, with 14 bases between. The CDR3 runs to 14 residues. The CDR3 coding sequence is TGTGCCAGCAGGCCACGATTAGGGGCCTACGAGCAGTACTTC. Its translation: CASRPRLGAYEQYF.

This sequence joins TRBV27 and TRBJ2-7, with 7 bases identical to TRBD1. The germline gives CDR1 MNHEY, CDR2 SMNVEV (reference sequence). The CDR3 covers 14 residues. With V trimmed by 3 bases and J by 2 bases, 4 bases remained unmatched. CDR3 loop: CASSFRQGAYEQYF. For the CDR3, the DNA is TGTGCCAGCAGTTTTCGGCAGGGGGCCTACGAGCAGTACTTC.

This clone has just a few counts. The chain recombines TRBV14 with TRBJ2-7; 8 nucleotides agree with TRBD1. With 5 bases clipped from V and 6 bases from J, the junction kept 3 bases outside the gene matches. Germline V gives CDR1 SGHDN, CDR2 FVKESK. This CDR3 comprises 12 residues. In DNA form, the CDR3 reads TGTGCCAGCAGCGAGACAGGGGTCGAGCAGTACTTC. This gives the protein CASSETGVEQYF.

The chain employs TRBV4-3 and TRBJ2-2; 7 nucleotides align to TRBD1. V was clipped by 3 bases and J by 7 bases; unmatched bases: 8. Germline V CDR1 and CDR2: LGHNA, YSLEER. CDR3 length equals 15 residues. CDR3 in DNA: TGCGCCAGCAGCCAGGAAGACAGGGACGGCGGGGAGCTGTTTTTT. It yields the protein CASSQEDRDGGELFF.

This sequence joins TRBV5-1 and TRBJ2-5; possible D gene TRBD1, 5 bases. From germline, CDR1 is SGHRS and CDR2 YFSETQ. V was pared by 2 bases and J by 4 bases, with 15 bases between. The CDR3 is 15 amino acids. The CDR3 is CASSFGATYGETQYF. The CDR3 bases are TGCGCCAGCAGCTTTGGGGCTACTTACGGAGAGACCCAGTACTTC.